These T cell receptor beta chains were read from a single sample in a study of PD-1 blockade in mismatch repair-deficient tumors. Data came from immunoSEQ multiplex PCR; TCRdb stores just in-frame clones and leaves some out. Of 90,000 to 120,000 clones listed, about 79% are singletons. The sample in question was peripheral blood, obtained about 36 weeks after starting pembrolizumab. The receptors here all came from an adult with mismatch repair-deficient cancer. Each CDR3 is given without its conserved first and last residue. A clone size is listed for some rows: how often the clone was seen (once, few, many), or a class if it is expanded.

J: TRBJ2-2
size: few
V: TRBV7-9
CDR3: ASSRYRVSTGELF

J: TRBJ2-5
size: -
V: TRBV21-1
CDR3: ASSKGRTLQETQY

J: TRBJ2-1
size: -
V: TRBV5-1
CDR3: ASTSEGSGYNEQF

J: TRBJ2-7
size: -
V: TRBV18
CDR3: ASSPLSSYEQY

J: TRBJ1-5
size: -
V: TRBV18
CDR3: ASSPLGFDQPQH

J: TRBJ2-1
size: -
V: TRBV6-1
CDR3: ASSSLGAYNEQF

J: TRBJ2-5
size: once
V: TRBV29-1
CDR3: SVAESQETQY

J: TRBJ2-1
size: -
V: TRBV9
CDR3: ASSASGGAQGQF

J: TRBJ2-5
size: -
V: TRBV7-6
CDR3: ASSLDLSGETQY

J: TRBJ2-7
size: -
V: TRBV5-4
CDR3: ASSQEGLGYEQY

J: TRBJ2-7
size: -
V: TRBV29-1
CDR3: SVEDPGQGVGEQY

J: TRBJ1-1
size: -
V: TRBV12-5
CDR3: ASGLGRRDTEAF

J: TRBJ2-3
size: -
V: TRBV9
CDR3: ASSVLGEGSTDTQY

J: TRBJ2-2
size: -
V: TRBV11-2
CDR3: ASSLAAAIGTGELF

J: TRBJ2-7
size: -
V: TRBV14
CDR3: ASSSGQGAYEQY

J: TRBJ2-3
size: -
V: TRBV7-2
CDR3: ASSLDLGADTQY

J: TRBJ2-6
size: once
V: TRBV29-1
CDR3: SVEGSGANVLT

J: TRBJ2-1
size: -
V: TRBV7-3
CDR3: ASSSLAGGPNEQF

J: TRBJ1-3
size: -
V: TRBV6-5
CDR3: ASSYFRPSSGNTIY

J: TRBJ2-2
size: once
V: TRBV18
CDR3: ASSGGNANTGELF

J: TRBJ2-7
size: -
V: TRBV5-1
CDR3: ASGGQASSYEQY

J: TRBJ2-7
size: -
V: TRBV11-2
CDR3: ASSSRSNSYEQY

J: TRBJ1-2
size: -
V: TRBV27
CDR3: ASRLSDRANYGYT

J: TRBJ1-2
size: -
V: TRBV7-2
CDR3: ASSSAGTGVNYGYT

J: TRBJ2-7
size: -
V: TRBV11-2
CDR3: ASSLSPSTGEQY

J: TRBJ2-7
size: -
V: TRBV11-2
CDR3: ASSLSRTILYEQY

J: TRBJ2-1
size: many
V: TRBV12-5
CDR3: ASGLGDRQGEQF

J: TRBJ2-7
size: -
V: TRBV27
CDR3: ASSLKNAGARGSSEQY

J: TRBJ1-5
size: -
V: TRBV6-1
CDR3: ASSEGGLPFPQPQH

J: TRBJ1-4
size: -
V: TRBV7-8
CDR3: ASSLWGGPGEKLF

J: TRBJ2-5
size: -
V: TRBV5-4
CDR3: ASSPTSGNSETQY